This passage covers 18 T cell receptor beta chains from one sample sequenced in a study of T cell changes during pregnancy in multiple sclerosis. Method: immunoSEQ multiplex PCR; TCRdb's copy keeps in-frame clones and lacks some. The sample lists about 71,000 clones, about 92% occurring once. Sequencing used peripheral blood, obtained in the third trimester of pregnancy. These receptors all stem from a female donor with multiple sclerosis, enrolled in a pregnancy study.

The CDR3 region is CASSRDRDRYYKNIQYF. In nucleotides, the CDR3 is TGCGCCAGCAGCCGAGACCGGGACAGGTACTACAAAAACATTCAGTACTTC. The chain is built from TRBV10-2 and TRBJ2-4; TRBD1 matches at 8 bases. Germline V gene data show CDR1 as WSHSY and CDR2 as SAAADI. This CDR3 comprises 17 residues. Trimming took 6 bases from V and 3 from J; bases not matched to a gene: 13.

This sequence joins TRBV30 and TRBJ2-7; D is ambiguous. From germline, CDR1 is GTSNPN and CDR2 SVGIG (reference sequence). CDR3 size: 11 residues. V lost 4 bases to trimming and J lost 8 bases, with 12 bases between them. DNA of the CDR3: TGTGCCTGGAAAAGTTCGCGAAAGCAGTACTTC. Its translation: CAWKSSRKQYF. Full variable domain (missing parts from reference TRBV30 and TRBJ2-7): SQTIHQWPATLVQPVGSPLSLECTVEGTSNPNLYWYRQAAGRGLQLLFYSVGIGQISSEVPQNLSASRPQDRQFILSSKKLLLSDSGFYLCAWKSSRKQYFGPGTRLTVT.

This chain connects TRBV7-2 to TRBJ1-2; D might be TRBD1 (5 bases). This CDR3 is 12 amino acids long. Trimming pared 5 bases from V and 4 bases from J, leaving 8 bases between. Germline V gene data show CDR1 as SGHTA and CDR2 as FQGNSA. CDR3 sequence reads: CASSPDIYGYTF. In nucleotides, the CDR3 is TGTGCCAGCAGCCCGGACATCTATGGCTACACCTTC.

The chain has TRBV10-3 and TRBJ2-3, with 12 bases matching TRBD2. Looked up from germline, CDR1 is ENHRY and CDR2 is SYGVKD. The CDR3 consists of 18 residues. Trimming removed 4 bases from V and 0 bases from J; junction bases left unmatched: 8. The CDR3 here is CAISASLAGGPSTDTQYF. The CDR3 nucleotides are TGTGCCATCAGTGCTTCTCTAGCGGGAGGGCCCAGCACAGATACGCAGTATTTT.

The J gene is TRBJ2-5, the V gene TRBV13; D is perhaps TRBD2 (7 bases). CDR3 size: 15 residues. V lost 1 base to trimming and J lost 5 bases, with 14 bases between them. The germline CDR1 and CDR2 sequences are PRHDT and FYEKMQ (reference sequence). The CDR3 protein is CASSLDRGARETQYF. For the CDR3, the DNA is TGTGCCAGCAGCTTAGATCGGGGGGCAAGGGAGACCCAGTACTTC.

The V gene is TRBV7-2, the J gene TRBJ2-1; D perhaps matches TRBD2 (6 bases). V lost 0 bases to trimming and J lost 3 bases, with 6 bases between them. CDR1 is SGHTA and CDR2 is FQGNSA in the germline V gene. The CDR3 is 14 amino acids. As DNA, the CDR3 is TGTGCCAGCAGCTTAGCCGGGAGCTACAATGAGCAGTTCTTC. It translates to CASSLAGSYNEQFF.

This chain connects TRBV2 to TRBJ2-2, with 12 bases fitting TRBD2. The CDR3 covers 15 residues. V was clipped by 6 bases and J by 5 bases; unmatched bases: 4. CDR1 and CDR2 from the germline V gene are SNHLY and FYNNEI. The CDR3 reads CASRLLAGGTGELFF. Written as DNA, the CDR3 is TGTGCCAGCAGGCTACTAGCGGGGGGAACCGGGGAGCTGTTTTTT.

The rearrangement links TRBV4-1 to TRBJ1-2; perhaps TRBD1 as D (6 bases). CDR3 length equals 18 residues. The germline gives CDR1 MGHRA, CDR2 YSYEKL. The V gene lost 0 bases and the J gene lost 3 bases, with 20 bases spanning the gap. The DNA of the CDR3 is TGCGCCAGCAGCCAAGATATATTCCCAGGGGTCGGTTACTATGGCTACACCTTC. Protein sequence: CASSQDIFPGVGYYGYTF.

V usage is TRBV7-8 and J usage is TRBJ2-7; 14 bases align to TRBD2. The germline CDR1 and CDR2 sequences are SGHVS and FQNEAQ. V lost 1 base and J lost 6; bases outside the gene matches: 5. CDR3 size: 16 residues. CDR3 DNA sequence: TGTGCCAGCAGCTTAGGATCTGGACTAGCGGGAGGCGAGCAGTACTTC. Amino acid sequence: CASSLGSGLAGGEQYF.

V and J are TRBV18 and TRBJ2-2; 9 bases are shared with TRBD2. Looked up from germline, CDR1 is KGHSH and CDR2 is LQKENI. CDR3 length: 16 residues. The V gene end was trimmed by 3 bases and the J gene end by 3 bases; junction bases not matched to a gene: 5. The CDR3 DNA is TGTGCCAGCTCACCCCCAGGCGGGAGGGACACCGGGGAGCTGTTTTTT. Its protein is CASSPPGGRDTGELFF.

This clone was counted a single time. DNA of the CDR3: TGCAGCGTTTTAAAACTACGGGAGAAGAGTTATGAGCAGTTCTTC. Encoded protein: CSVLKLREKSYEQFF. The rearrangement links TRBV29-1 to TRBJ2-1; a possible D gene is TRBD2 (6 bases). CDR1 and CDR2 (germline): SQVTM, ANQGSEA. CDR3 length: 15 amino acids. Trimming left V 5 bases short and J 8 bases short, with 22 bases between.

V and J are TRBV6-6 and TRBJ2-1; no definite D call. The V end was cut by 4 bases, the J end by 1 base, with 8 bases between. This CDR3 comprises 14 residues. The germline V gene encodes CDR1 MNHNY and CDR2 SVGAGI (reference sequence). CDR3 amino acids: CASSWPESYNEQFF. The CDR3 coding sequence is TGTGCCAGCAGTTGGCCAGAATCCTACAATGAGCAGTTCTTC.

The chain has TRBV25-1 and TRBJ1-2; 8 bases agree with TRBD1. The CDR3 sequence is 15 residues long. Germline V lookup: CDR1 MGHDK, CDR2 SYGVNS. The J segment lost 7 bases and the V segment lost 1 base, leaving 8 bases of the junction unmatched. Written as DNA, the CDR3 is TGTGCCAGCAGTGAATCGGGACAGGAGATAGGTGGCTACACCTTC. Translation: CASSESGQEIGGYTF.

The chain couples TRBV28 to TRBJ2-7, with TRBD1 as a possible D gene (5 bases). Germline loops: CDR1 MDHEN, CDR2 SYDVKM. The CDR3 has 10 amino acids. With 4 bases removed from V and 8 bases from J, the gap between germline ends came to 6 bases. The CDR3 loop reads CASSSGKQYF. The CDR3 bases are TGTGCCAGCAGTTCAGGGAAGCAGTACTTC.

The chain recombines TRBV7-2 with TRBJ1-2; D perhaps matches TRBD1 (5 bases). Per germline, CDR1 SGHTA and CDR2 FQGNSA. V lost 7 bases and J 4 bases, leaving 13 bases between the germline ends. The CDR3 extends over 13 amino acids. CDR3 sequence reads: CASTLGGTYGYTF. The CDR3, as DNA: TGTGCCAGCACCCTCGGGGGGACCTATGGCTACACCTTC.

This clone was observed once. The chain couples TRBV6-1 to TRBJ2-1; a possible D gene is TRBD1 (6 bases). The germline V gene has CDR1 MNHNS and CDR2 SASEGT. Trimming removed 1 base from V and 6 bases from J, with 22 bases in between. This CDR3 has 18 amino acids. CDR3 amino acids: CASSEGGGRLGETNEQFF. Here the CDR3 DNA reads TGTGCCAGCAGTGAAGGAGGGGGTAGGCTAGGCGAGACCAATGAGCAGTTCTTC.

This clone occurred a few times. V gene TRBV4-2 combines with J gene TRBJ1-2; TRBD1 matches at 7 bases. The V segment lost 1 base and the J segment 4 bases; nucleotides outside the gene matches: 3. Germline values: CDR1 LGHNA, CDR2 YNFKEQ. CDR3 size: 14 residues. The CDR3 reads CASSQGQGGYGYTF. Written as DNA, the CDR3 is TGTGCCAGCAGCCAAGGACAGGGCGGCTATGGCTACACCTTC.

V is TRBV4-3 and J is TRBJ2-2; TRBD2 matches at 7 bases. CDR3 length equals 16 residues. CDR1 and CDR2 (germline): LGHNA, YSLEER. Trimming at V came to 2 bases and at J to 5 bases, leaving 8 bases not matched to a gene. The CDR3 region is CASSQTAGVPTGELFF. In nucleotides, the CDR3 is TGCGCCAGCAGCCAAACGGCGGGGGTTCCAACCGGGGAGCTGTTTTTT.